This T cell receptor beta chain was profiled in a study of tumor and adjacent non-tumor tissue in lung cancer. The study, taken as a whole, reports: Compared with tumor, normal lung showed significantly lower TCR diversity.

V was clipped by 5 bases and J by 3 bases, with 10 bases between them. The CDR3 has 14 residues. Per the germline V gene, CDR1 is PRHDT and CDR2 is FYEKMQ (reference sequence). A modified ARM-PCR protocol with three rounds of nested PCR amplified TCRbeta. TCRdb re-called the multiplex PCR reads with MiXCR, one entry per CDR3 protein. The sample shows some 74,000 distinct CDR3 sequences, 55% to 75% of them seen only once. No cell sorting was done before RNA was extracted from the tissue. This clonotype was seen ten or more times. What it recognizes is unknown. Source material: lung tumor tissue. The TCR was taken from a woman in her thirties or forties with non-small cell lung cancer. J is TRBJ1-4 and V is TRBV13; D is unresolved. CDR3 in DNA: TGTGCCAGCAGCCTCCGGACTTCTAATGAAAAACTGTTTTTT. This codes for CASSLRTSNEKLFF.